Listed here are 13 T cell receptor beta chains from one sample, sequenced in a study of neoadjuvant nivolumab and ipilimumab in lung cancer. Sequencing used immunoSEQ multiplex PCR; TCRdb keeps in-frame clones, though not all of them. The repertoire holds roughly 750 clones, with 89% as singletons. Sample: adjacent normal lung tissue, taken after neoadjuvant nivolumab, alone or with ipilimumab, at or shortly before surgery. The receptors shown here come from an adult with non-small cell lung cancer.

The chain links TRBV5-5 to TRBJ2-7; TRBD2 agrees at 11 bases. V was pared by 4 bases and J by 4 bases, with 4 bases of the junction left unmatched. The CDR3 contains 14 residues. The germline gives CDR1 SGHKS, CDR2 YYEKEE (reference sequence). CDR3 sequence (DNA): TGTGCCAGCAGCCGGGGACTAGCGGATTACGAGCAGTACTTC. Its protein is CASSRGLADYEQYF.

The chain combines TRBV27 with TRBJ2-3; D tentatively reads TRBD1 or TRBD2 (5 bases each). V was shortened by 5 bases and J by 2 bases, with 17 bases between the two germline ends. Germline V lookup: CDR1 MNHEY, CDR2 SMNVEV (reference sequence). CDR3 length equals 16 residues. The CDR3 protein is CASSHSGPSLTDTQYF. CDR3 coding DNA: TGTGCCAGCAGTCACTCGGGACCGTCACTCACAGATACGCAGTATTTT.

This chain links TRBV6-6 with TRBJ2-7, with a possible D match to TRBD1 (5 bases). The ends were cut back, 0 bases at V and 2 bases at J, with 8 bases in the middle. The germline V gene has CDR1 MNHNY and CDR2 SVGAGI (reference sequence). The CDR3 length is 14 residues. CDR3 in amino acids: CASSYSQGPYEQYF. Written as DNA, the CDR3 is TGTGCCAGCAGTTACTCGCAGGGCCCCTACGAGCAGTACTTC.

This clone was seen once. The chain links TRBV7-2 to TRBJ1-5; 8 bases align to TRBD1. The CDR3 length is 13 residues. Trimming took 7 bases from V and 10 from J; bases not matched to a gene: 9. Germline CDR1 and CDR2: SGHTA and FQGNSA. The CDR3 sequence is CASNPQGAGPQHF. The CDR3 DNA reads TGTGCCAGCAACCCTCAGGGGGCTGGACCCCAGCATTTT.

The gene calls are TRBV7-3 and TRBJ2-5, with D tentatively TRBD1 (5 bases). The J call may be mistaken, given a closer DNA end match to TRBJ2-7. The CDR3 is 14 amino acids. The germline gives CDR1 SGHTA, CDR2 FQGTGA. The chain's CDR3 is CASSPDTGSYEQYF. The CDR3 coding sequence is TGTGCCAGCAGCCCGGACACTGGCTCCTACGAGCAGTACTTC.

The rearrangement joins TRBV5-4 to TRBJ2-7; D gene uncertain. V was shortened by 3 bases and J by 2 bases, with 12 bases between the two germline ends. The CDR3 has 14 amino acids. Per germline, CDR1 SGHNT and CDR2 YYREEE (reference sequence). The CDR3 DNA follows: TGTGCCAGCAGCTCGTCGACGGTCACCTACGAGCAGTACTTC. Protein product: CASSSSTVTYEQYF.

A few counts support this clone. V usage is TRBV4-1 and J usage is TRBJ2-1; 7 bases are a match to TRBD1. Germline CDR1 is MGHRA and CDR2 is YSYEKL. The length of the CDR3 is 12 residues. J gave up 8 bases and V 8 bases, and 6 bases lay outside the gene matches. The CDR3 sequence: CASGNRGYEQFF. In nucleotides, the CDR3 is TGCGCCAGCGGAAACAGGGGCTATGAGCAGTTCTTC.

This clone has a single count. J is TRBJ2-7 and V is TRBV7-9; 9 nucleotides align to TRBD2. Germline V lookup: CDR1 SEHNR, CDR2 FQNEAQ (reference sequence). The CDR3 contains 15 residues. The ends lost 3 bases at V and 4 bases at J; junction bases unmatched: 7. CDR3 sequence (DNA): TGTGCCAGCAGCTTTGGGCGGGAGGGAGGTTACGAGCAGTACTTC. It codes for CASSFGREGGYEQYF.

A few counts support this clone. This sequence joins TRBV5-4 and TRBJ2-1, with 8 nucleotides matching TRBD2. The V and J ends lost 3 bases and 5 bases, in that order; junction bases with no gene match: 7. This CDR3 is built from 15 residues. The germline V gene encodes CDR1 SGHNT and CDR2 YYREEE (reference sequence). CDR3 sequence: CASSSASGYDNEQFF. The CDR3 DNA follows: TGTGCCAGCAGCTCCGCTAGCGGGTACGACAATGAGCAGTTCTTC.

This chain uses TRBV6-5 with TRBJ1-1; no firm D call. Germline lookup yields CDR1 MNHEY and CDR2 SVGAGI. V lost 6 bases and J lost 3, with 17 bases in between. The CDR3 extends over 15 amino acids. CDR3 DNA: TGTGCCAGCAGCCTCGGCGCGGGATTTTACACTGAAGCTTTCTTT. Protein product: CASSLGAGFYTEAFF.

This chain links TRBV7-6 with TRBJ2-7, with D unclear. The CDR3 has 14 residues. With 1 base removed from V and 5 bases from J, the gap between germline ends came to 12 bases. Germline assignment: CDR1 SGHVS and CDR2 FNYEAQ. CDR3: CASSLDSSGNEQYF. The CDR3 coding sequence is TGTGCCAGCAGCTTAGATTCGTCCGGTAACGAGCAGTACTTC.

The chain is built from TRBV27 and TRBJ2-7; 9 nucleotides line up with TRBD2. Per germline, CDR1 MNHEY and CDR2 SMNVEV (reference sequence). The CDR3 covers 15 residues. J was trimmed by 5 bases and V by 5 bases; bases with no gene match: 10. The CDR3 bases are TGTGCCAGCAGTGCCTCCGGGACTAGCTGGGACGAGCAGTACTTC. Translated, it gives CASSASGTSWDEQYF.

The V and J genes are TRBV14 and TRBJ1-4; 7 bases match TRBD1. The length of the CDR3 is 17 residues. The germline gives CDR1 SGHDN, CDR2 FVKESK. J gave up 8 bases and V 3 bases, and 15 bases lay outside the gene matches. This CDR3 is CASSHARGGQRGEKLFF. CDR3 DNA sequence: TGTGCCAGCAGCCACGCGCGAGGGGGACAGAGGGGAGAAAAACTGTTTTTT.